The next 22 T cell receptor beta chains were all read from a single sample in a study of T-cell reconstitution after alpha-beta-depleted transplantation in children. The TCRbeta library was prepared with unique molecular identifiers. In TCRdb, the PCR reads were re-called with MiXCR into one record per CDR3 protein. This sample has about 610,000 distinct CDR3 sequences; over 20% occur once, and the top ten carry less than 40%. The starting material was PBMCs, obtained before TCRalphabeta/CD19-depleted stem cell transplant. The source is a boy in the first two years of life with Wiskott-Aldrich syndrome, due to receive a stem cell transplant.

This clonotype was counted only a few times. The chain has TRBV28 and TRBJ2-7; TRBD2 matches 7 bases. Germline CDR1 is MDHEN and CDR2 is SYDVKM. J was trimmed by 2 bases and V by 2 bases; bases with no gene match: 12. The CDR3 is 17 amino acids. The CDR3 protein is CASSLGGASGIPYEQYF. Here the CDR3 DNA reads TGTGCCAGCAGTTTAGGAGGGGCTAGCGGAATCCCCTACGAGCAGTACTTC. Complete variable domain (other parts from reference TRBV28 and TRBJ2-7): DVKVTQSSRYLVKRTGEKVFLECVQDMDHENMFWYRQDPGLGLRLIYFSYDVKMKEKGDIPEGYSVSREKKERFSLILESASTNQTSMYLCASSLGGASGIPYEQYFGPGTRLTVT.

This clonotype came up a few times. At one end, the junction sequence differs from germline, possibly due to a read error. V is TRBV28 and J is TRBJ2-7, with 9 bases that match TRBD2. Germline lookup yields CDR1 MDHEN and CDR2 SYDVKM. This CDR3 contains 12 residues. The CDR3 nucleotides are TGTGCCAGCAGTCTCCGGACTAGCGCGGCTCGTTTC. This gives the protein CASSLRTSAARF.

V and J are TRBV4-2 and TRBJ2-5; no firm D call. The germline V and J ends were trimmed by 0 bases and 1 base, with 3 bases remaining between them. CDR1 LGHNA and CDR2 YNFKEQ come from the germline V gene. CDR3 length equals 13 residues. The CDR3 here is CASSQDVQETQYF. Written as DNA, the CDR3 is TGTGCCAGCAGCCAAGACGTCCAAGAGACCCAGTACTTC.

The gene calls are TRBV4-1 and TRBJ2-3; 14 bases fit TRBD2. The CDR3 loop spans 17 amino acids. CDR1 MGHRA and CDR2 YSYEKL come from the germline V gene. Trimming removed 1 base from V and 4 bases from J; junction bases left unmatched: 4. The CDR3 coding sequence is TGCGCCAGCAGCCAAGTAGCGACTAGCGGGAGGGCAGATACGCAGTATTTT. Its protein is CASSQVATSGRADTQYF.

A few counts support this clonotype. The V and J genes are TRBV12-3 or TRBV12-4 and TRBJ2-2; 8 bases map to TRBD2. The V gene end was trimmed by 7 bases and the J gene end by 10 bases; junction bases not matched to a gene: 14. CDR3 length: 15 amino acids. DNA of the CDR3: TGTGCCAGCAATCCGGGGGGGGCGGGAGCTGCGGAGCTGTTTTTT. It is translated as CASNPGGAGAAELFF.

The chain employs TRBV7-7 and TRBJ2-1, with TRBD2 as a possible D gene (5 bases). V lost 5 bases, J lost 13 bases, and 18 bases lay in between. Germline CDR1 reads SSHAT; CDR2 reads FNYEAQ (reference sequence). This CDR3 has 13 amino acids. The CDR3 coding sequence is TGTGCCAGCAGCCCCAATCCGGGGTTAACTCAGTTCTTC. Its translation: CASSPNPGLTQFF.

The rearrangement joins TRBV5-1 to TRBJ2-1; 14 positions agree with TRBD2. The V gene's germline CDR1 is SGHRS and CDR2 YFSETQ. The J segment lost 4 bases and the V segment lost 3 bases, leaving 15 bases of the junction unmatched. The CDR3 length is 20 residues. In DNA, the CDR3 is TGCGCCAGCAGCTCCCAGACTAGCGGGAGGGCCAGAAGTAAGTACAATGAGCAGTTCTTC. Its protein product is CASSSQTSGRARSKYNEQFF. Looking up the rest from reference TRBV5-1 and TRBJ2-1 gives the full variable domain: KAGVTQTPRYLIKTRGQQVTLSCSPISGHRSVSWYQQTPGQGLQFLFEYFSETQRNKGNFPGRFSGRQFSNSRSEMNVSTLELGDSALYLCASSSQTSGRARSKYNEQFFGPGTRLTVL.

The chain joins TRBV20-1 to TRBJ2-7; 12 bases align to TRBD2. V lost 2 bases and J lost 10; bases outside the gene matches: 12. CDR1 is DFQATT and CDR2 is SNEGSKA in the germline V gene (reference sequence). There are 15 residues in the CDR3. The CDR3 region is CSARLAGGRGTFQYF. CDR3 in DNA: TGCAGTGCTAGACTAGCGGGAGGGCGAGGTACGTTTCAGTACTTC.

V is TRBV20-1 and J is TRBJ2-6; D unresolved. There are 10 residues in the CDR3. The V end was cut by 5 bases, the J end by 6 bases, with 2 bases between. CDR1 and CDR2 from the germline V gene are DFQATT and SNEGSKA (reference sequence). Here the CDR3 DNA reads TGCAGTGCTCTGGCCAACGTCCTGACTTTC. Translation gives CSALANVLTF.

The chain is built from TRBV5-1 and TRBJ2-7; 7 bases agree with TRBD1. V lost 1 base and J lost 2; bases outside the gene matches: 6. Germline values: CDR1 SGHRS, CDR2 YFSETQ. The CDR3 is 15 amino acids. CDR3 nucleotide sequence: TGCGCCAGCAGCTTGAGAGGACAGGATACCTACGAGCAGTACTTC. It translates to CASSLRGQDTYEQYF.

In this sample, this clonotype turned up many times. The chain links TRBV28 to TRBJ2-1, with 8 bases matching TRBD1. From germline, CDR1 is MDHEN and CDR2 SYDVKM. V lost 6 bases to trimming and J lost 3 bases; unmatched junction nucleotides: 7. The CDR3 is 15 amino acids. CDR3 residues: CASSRGQVNYNEQFF. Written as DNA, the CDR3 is TGTGCCAGCAGCCGGGGACAGGTGAACTACAATGAGCAGTTCTTC.

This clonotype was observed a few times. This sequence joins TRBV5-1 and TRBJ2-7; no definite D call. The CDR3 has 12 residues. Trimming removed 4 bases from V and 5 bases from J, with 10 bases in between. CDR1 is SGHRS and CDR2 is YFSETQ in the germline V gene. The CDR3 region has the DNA TGCGCCAGCAGCCCCCCAGCCCACGAGCAGTACTTC. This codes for CASSPPAHEQYF.

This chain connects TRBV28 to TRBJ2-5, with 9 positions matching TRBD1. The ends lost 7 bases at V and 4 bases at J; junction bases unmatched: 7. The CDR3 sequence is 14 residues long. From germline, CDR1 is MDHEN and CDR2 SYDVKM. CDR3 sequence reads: CASTPQTGGETQYF. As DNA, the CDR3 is TGTGCCAGCACCCCACAGACAGGGGGAGAGACCCAGTACTTC.

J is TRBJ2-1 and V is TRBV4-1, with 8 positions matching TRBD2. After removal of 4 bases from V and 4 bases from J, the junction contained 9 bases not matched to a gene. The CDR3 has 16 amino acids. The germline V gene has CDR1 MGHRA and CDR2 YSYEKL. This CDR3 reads CASSLNIAGGYNEQFF. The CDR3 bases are TGCGCCAGCAGCCTCAATATTGCGGGGGGTTACAATGAGCAGTTCTTC.

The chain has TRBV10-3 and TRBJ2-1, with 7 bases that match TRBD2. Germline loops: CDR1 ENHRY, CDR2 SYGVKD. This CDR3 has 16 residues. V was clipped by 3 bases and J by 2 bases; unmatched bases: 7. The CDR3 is CAISDAAGAPYNEQFF. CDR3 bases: TGTGCCATCAGTGATGCGGCGGGAGCCCCCTACAATGAGCAGTTCTTC.

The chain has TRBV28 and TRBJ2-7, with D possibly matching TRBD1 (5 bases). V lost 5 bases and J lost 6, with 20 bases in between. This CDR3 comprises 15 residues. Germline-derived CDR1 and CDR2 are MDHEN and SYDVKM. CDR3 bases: TGTGCCAGCAGTCCGACAATGGGGCCTCTAGGCGAGCAGTACTTC. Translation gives CASSPTMGPLGEQYF. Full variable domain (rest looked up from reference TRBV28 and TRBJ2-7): DVKVTQSSRYLVKRTGEKVFLECVQDMDHENMFWYRQDPGLGLRLIYFSYDVKMKEKGDIPEGYSVSREKKERFSLILESASTNQTSMYLCASSPTMGPLGEQYFGPGTRLTVT.

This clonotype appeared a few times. In DNA form, the CDR3 reads TGCGCCAGCAGCTTAAGCGGGAGTGGGGTGACAGATACGCAGTATTTT. This codes for CASSLSGSGVTDTQYF. The chain joins TRBV5-1 to TRBJ2-3; 8 bases agree with TRBD2. The length of the CDR3 is 16 residues. Looked up from germline, CDR1 is SGHRS and CDR2 is YFSETQ. V was pared by 2 bases and J by 3 bases, with 8 bases of the junction left unmatched.

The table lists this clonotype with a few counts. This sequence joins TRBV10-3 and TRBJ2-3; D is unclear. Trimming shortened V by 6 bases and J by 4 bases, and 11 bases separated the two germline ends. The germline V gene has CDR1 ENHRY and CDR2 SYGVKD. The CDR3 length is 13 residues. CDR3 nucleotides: TGTGCCATCAGCAAACAAGCCCCAGATACGCAGTATTTT. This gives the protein CAISKQAPDTQYF.

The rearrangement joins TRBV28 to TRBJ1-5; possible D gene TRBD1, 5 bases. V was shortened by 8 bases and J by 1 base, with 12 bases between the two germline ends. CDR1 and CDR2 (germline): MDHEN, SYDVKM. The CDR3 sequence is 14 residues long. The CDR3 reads CASPRGPSNQPQHF. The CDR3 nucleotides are TGTGCCAGCCCCCGGGGCCCGAGCAATCAGCCCCAGCATTTT.

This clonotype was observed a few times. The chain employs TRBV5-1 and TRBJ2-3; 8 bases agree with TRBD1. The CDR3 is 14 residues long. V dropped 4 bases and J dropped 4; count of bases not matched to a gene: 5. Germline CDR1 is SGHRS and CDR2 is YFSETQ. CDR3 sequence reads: CASSRTGMPDTQYF. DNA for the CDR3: TGCGCCAGCAGCAGGACAGGGATGCCAGATACGCAGTATTTT.

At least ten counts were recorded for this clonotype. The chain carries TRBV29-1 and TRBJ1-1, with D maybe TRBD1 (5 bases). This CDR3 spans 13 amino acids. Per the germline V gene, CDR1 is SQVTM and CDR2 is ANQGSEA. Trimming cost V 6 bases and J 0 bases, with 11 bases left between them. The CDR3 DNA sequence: TGCAGCGTGGCGGGACGGATGAACACTGAAGCTTTCTTT. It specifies CSVAGRMNTEAFF.

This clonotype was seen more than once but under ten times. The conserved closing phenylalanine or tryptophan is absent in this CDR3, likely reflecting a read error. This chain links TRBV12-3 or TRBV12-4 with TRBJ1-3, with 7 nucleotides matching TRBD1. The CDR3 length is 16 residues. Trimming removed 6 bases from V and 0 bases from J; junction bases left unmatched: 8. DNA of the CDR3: TGTGCCAGCAGCAACGAAGACAGGGACTCTGGAAACACCATATATATT. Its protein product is CASSNEDRDSGNTIYI.